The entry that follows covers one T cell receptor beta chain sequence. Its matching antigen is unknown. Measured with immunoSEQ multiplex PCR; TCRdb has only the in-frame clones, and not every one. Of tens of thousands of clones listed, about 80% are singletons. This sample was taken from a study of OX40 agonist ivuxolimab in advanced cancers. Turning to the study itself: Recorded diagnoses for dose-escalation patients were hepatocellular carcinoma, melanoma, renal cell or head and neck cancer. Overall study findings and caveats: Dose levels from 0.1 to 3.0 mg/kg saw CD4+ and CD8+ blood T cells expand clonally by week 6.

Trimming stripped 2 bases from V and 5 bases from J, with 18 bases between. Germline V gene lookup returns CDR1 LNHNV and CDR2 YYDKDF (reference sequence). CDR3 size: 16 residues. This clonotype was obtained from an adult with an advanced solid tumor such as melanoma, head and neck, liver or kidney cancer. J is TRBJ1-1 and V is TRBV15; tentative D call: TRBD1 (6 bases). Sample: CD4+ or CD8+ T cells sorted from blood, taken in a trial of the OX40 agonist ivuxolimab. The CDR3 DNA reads TGTGCCACCAGCAGATACAGGGTAACCGGGTGGACTGAAGCTTTCTTT. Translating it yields CATSRYRVTGWTEAFF.